This T cell receptor (beta chain) came from a study of blood T cell repertoires in COVID-19. Original analysis: It was from reference gene primer amplification that nucleated cell counts were estimated. Clones were sequenced by immunoSEQ multiplex PCR, and TCRdb holds only the in-frame ones, with some missing. That table gives V, J and clone size, and the DNA gave D and trimming. Here the sample spans about 370,000 clones, 89% being singletons. Recruitment covered 20 to 25 US areas and drew participants whose ages spanned roughly 18 to 100 years. Participants were placed into cohorts based on the clinical history they reported. Recovered participants had two consecutive negative NP/OP PCR tests, healthcare professional clearance, or symptom resolution. The V and J ends lost 10 bases and 7 bases, in that order; junction bases with no gene match: 19. CDR1 and CDR2 (germline): LNHDA, SQIVND (reference sequence). The CDR3 runs to 16 residues.

Sample: PBMCs or T cells enriched from blood (not recorded which). This receptor was identified in a woman in her twenties or thirties who had recovered from COVID-19. The V call is TRBV19, the J call TRBJ2-1; 7 nucleotides align to TRBD2. The CDR3 spells CATKLTWTRGSNEQFF. Written as DNA, the CDR3 is TGTGCCACCAAACTTACCTGGACTAGGGGATCAAATGAGCAGTTCTTC. The entire variable domain, with the rest obtained from reference TRBV19 and TRBJ2-1, is as follows: DGGITQSPKYLFRKEGQNVTLSCEQNLNHDAMYWYRQDPGQGLRLIYYSQIVNDFQKGDIAEGYSVSREKKESFPLTVTSAQKNPTAFYLCATKLTWTRGSNEQFFGPGTRLTVL.